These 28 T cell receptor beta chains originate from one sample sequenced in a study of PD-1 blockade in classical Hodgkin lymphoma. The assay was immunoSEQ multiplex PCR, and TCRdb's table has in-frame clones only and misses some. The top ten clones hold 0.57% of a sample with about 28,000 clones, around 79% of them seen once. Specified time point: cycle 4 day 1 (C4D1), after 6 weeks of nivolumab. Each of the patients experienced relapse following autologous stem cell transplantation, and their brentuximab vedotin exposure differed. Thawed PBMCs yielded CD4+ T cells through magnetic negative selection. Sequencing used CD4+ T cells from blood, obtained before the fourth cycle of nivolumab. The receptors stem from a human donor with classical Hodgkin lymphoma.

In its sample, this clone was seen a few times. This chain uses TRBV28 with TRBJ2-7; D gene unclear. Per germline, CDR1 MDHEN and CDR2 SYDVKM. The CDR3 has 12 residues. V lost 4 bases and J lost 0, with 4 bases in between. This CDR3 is CASSSSSYEQYF. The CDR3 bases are TGTGCCAGCAGTTCCAGCTCCTACGAGCAGTACTTC.

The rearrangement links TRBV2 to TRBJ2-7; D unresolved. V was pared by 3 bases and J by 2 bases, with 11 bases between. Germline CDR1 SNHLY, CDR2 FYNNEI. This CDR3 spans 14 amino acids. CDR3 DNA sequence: TGTGCCAGCAGTGATAGGCTCCCGGCCTACGAGCAGTACTTC. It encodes CASSDRLPAYEQYF. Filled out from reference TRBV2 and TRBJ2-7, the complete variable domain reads EPEVTQTPSHQVTQMGQEVILRCVPISNHLYFYWYRQILGQKVEFLVSFYNNEISEKSEIFDDQFSVERPDGSNFTLKIRSTKLEDSAMYFCASSDRLPAYEQYFGPGTRLTVT.

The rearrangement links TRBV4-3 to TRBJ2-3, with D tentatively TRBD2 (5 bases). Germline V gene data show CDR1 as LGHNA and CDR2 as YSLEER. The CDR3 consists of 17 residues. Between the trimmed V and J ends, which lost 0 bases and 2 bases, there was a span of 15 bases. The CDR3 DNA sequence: TGCGCCAGCAGCCAAGATCGTCAGGCCGGGGTCACAGATACGCAGTATTTT. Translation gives CASSQDRQAGVTDTQYF.

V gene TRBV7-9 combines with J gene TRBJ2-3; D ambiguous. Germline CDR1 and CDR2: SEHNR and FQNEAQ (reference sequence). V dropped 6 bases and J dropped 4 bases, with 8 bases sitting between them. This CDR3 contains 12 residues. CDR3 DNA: TGTGCCAGCAGTTTAACGGCAGATACGCAGTATTTT. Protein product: CASSLTADTQYF.

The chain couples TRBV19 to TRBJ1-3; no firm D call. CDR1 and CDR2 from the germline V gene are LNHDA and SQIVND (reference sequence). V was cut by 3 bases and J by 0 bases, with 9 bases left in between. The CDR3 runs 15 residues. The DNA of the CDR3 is TGTGCCAGTAGTATCTCTTCCAACTCTGGAAACACCATATATTTT. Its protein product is CASSISSNSGNTIYF.

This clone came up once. This chain's CDR3 is CASSPEGGTYEQYF. For the CDR3, the DNA is TGTGCCAGCTCACCAGAGGGAGGGACCTACGAGCAGTACTTC. This sequence joins TRBV18 and TRBJ2-7; TRBD2 agrees at 7 bases. This CDR3 is built from 14 residues. Germline V gene sequence: CDR1 KGHSH, CDR2 LQKENI. V was clipped by 2 bases and J by 2 bases; unmatched bases: 3.

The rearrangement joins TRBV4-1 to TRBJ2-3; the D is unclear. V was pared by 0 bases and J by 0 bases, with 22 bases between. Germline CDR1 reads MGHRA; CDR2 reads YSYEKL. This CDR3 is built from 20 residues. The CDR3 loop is CASSQDPPATSAGSTDTQYF. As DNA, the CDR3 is TGCGCCAGCAGCCAAGATCCACCCGCTACGAGCGCAGGTAGCACAGATACGCAGTATTTT.

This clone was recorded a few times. The DNA of the CDR3 is TGTGCCATCAGTGTTTGGGACAGGGGCCACTACGAGCAGTACTTC. Translating gives CAISVWDRGHYEQYF. The V gene is TRBV10-3, the J gene TRBJ2-7; 10 bases line up with TRBD1. The CDR3 length is 15 residues. CDR1 is ENHRY, CDR2 SYGVKD, per germline. The V segment lost 4 bases and the J segment 3 bases; nucleotides outside the gene matches: 6.

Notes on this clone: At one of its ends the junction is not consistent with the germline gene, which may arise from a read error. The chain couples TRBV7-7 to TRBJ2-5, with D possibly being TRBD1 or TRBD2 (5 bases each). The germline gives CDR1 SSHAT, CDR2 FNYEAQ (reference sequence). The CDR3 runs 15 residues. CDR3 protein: CASSLGATVQETQYF. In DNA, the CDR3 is TGTGCTAGCAGCCTCGGGGCGACCGTACAAGAGACCCAGTACTTC.

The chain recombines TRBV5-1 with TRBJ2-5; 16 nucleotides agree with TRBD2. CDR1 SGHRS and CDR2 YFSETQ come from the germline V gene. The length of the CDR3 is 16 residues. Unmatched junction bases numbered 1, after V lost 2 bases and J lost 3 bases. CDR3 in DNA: TGCGCCAGCAGCTTTGGGACTAGCGGGGGGGAAGAGACCCAGTACTTC. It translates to CASSFGTSGGEETQYF.

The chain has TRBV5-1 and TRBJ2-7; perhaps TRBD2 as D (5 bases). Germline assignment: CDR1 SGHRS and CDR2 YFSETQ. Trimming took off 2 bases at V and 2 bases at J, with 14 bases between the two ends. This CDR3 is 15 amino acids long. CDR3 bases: TGCGCCAGCAGCTTAGGACTGTTCGCCCCCTACGAGCAGTACTTC. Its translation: CASSLGLFAPYEQYF.

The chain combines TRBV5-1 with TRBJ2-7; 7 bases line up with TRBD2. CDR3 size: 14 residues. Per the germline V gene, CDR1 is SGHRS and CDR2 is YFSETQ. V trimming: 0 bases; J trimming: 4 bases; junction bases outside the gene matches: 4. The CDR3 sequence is CASSLEGGPYEQYF. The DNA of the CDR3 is TGCGCCAGCAGCTTGGAGGGAGGGCCATACGAGCAGTACTTC.

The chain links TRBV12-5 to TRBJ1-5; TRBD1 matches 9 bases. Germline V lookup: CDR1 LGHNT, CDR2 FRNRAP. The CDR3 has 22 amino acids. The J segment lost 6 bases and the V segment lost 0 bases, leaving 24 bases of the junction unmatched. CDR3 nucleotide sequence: TGTGCTAGTGGTTTGGTACCAAGATGGTCAGTTCAGGACAGGGGTCATGGTCAGCCCCAGCATTTT. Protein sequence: CASGLVPRWSVQDRGHGQPQHF.

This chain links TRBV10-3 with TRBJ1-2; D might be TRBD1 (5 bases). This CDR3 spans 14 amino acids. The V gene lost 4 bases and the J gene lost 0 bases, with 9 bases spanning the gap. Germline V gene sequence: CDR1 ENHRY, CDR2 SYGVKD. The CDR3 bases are TGTGCCATCAGTGGGGGCTGGTCTAACTATGGCTACACCTTC. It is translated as CAISGGWSNYGYTF.

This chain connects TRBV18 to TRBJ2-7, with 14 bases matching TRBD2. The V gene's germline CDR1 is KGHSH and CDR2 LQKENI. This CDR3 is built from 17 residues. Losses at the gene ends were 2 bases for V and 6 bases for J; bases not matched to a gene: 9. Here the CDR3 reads CASSPLGLAGALREQYF. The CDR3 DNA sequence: TGTGCCAGCTCACCATTGGGACTAGCGGGGGCCCTTCGCGAGCAGTACTTC.

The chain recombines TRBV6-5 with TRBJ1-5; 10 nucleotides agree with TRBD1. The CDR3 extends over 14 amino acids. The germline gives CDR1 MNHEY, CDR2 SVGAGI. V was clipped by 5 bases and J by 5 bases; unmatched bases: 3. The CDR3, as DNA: TGTGCCAGCAGTAGGACAGGGGGACATCAGCCCCAGCATTTT. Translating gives CASSRTGGHQPQHF.

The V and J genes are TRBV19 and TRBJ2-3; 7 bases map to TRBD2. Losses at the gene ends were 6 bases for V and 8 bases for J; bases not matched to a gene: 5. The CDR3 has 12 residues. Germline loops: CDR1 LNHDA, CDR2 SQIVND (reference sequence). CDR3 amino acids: CASSQTSRTQYF. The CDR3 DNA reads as TGTGCCAGTAGCCAGACTAGCCGTACGCAGTATTTT.

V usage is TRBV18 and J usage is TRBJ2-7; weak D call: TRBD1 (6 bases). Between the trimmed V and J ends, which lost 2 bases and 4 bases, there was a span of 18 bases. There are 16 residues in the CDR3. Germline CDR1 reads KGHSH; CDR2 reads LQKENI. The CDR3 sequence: CASSPTRQVLRYEQYF. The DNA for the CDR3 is TGTGCCAGCTCACCAACACGACAGGTGTTGCGGTACGAGCAGTACTTC.

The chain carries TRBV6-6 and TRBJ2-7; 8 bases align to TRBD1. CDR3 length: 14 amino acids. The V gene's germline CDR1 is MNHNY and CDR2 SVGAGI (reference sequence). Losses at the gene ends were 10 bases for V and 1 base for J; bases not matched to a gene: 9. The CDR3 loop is CAIMATGASYEQYF. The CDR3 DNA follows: TGTGCCATCATGGCGACAGGGGCTTCCTACGAGCAGTACTTC.

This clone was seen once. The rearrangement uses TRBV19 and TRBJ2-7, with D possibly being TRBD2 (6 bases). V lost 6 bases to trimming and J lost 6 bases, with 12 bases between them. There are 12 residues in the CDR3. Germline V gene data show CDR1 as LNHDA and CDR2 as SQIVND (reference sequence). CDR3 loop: CASSRRAGEQYF. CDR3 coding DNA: TGTGCCAGTAGCAGGAGGGCCGGCGAGCAGTACTTC. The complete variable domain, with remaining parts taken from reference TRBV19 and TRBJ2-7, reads DGGITQSPKYLFRKEGQNVTLSCEQNLNHDAMYWYRQDPGQGLRLIYYSQIVNDFQKGDIAEGYSVSREKKESFPLTVTSAQKNPTAFYLCASSRRAGEQYFGPGTRLTVT.

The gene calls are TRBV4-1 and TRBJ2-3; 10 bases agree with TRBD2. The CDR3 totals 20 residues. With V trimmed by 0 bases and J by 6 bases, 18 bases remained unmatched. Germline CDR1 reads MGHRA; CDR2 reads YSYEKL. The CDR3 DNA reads TGCGCCAGCAGCCAAGATCCGCGTCCAAGACCTAGCGGGAGAATGGATACGCAGTATTTT. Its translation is CASSQDPRPRPSGRMDTQYF.

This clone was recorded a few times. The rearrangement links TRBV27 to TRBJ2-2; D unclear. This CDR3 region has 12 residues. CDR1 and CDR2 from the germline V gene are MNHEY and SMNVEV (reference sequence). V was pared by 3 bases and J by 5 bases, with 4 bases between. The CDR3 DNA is TGTGCCAGCAGTTTCAAGACCGGGGAGCTGTTTTTT. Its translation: CASSFKTGELFF.

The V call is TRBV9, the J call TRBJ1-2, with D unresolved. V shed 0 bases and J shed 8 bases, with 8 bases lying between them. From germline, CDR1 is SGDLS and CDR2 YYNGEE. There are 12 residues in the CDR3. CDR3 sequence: CASSVVGRGYTF. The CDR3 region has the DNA TGTGCCAGCAGCGTAGTGGGGAGGGGCTACACCTTC.

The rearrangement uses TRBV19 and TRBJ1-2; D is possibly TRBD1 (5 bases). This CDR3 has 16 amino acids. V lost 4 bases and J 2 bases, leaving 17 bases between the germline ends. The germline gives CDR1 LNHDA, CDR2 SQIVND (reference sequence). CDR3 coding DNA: TGTGCCAGTAGTAACCCTGGGGGAGACATAAACTATGGCTACACCTTC. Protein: CASSNPGGDINYGYTF.

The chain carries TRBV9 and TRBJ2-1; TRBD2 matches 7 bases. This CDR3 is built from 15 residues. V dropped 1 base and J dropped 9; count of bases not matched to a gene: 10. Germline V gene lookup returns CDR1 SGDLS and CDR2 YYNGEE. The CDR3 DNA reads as TGTGCCAGCAGCGTAATGGGTAGCGGGTTAGGTGAGCAGTTCTTC. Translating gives CASSVMGSGLGEQFF.

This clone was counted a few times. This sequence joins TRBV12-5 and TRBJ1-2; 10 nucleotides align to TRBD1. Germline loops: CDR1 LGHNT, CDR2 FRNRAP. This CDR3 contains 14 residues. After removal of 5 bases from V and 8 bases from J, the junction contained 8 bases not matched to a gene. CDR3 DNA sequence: TGTGCTAGTGGTCCGGGACAGGGGCGCCAGGGCTACACCTTC. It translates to CASGPGQGRQGYTF.

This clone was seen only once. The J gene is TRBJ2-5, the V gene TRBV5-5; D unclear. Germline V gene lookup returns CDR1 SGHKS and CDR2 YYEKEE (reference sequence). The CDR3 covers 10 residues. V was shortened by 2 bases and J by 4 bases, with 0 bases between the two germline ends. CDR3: CASSLETQYF. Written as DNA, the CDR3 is TGTGCCAGCAGCTTAGAGACCCAGTACTTC.

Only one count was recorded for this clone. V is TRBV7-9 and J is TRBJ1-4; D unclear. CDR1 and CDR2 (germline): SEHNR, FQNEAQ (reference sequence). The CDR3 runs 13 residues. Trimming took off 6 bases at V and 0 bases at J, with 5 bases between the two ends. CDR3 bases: TGTGCCAGCAGTACAACAACTAATGAAAAACTGTTTTTT. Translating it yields CASSTTTNEKLFF.